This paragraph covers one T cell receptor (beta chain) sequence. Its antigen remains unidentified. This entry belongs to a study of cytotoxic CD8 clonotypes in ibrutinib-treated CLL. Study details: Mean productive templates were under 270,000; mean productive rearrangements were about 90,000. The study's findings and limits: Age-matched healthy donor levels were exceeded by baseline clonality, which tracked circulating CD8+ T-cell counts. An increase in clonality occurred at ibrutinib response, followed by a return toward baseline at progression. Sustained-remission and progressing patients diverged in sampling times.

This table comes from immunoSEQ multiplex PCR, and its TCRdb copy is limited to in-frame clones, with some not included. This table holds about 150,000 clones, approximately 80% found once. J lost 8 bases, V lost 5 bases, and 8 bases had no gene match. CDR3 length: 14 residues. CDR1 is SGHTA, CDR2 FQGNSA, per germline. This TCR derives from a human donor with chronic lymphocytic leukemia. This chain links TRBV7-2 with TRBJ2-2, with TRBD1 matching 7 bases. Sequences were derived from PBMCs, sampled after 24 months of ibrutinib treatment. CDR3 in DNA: TGTGCCAGCAGCACCGGACAGGTGGGGGGGGAGCTGTTTTTT. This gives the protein CASSTGQVGGELFF.